This TCR beta chain was observed in a study of blood T cells in healthy people across ages. Through a sample-barcoded 5' primer and a J-beta primer mix, a second PCR was run for about 6 to 11 cycles. One entry per CDR3 protein, called by TCRdb with MiXCR from the 5' RACE reads. The data show more than 900,000 distinct CDR3 sequences, approximately 32% seen once. Germline loops: CDR1 MGHDK, CDR2 SYGVNS. This CDR3 is built from 13 residues. Separately, the same data were catalogued under a study of T cells of mothers and their children. That report adds: A few healthy Caucasian mothers and their six children donated.

This clonotype was sampled from a woman in her thirties or forties in good health. The V call is TRBV25-1, the J call TRBJ2-4; the match to TRBD1 covers 9 bases. The end of the DNA fits TRBJ2-5 better, so the J call may be wrong. The sequenced material came from blood. This CDR3 reads CASRGQGGETQYF. For the CDR3, the DNA is TGTGCCAGCAGGGGACAGGGAGGGGAGACCCAGTACTTC.